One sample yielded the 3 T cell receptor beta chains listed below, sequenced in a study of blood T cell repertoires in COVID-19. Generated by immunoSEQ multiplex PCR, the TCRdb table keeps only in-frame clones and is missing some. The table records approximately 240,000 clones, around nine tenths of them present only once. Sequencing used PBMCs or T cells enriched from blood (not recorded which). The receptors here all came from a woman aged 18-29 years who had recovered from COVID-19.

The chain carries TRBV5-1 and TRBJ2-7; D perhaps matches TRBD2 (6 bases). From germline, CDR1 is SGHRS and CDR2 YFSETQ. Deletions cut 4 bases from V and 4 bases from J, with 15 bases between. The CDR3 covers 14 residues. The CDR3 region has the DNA TGCGCCAGCAGCCGAGGGGACTTTGTGTACGAGCAGTACTTC. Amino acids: CASSRGDFVYEQYF. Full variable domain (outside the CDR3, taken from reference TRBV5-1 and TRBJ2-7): KAGVTQTPRYLIKTRGQQVTLSCSPISGHRSVSWYQQTPGQGLQFLFEYFSETQRNKGNFPGRFSGRQFSNSRSEMNVSTLELGDSALYLCASSRGDFVYEQYFGPGTRLTVT.

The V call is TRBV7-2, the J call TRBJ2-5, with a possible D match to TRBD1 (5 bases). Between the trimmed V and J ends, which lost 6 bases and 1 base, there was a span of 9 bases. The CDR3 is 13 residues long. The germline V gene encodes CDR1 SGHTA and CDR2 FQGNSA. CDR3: CASRWGGQETQYF. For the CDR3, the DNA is TGTGCCAGCAGGTGGGGCGGCCAAGAGACCCAGTACTTC.

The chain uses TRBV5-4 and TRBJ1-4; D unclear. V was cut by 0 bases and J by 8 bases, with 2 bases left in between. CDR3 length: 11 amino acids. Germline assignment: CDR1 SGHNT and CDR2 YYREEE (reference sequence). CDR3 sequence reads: CASSLAEKLFF. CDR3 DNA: TGTGCCAGCAGCTTGGCGGAAAAACTGTTTTTT.